The 22 T cell receptor beta chains below all came from one sample that was sequenced in a study of blood T cell repertoires in COVID-19. The protocol was immunoSEQ multiplex PCR, while the TCRdb copy is restricted to in-frame clones and leaves out a portion. This table has roughly 250,000 clones, approximately 83% appearing once. The sequencing sample was made of PBMCs or T cells enriched from blood (not recorded which). Source of these receptors: a woman in her 50s who had recovered from COVID-19.

The gene calls are TRBV28 and TRBJ1-1; D ambiguous. The CDR3 contains 11 residues. V was trimmed by 6 bases and J by 8 bases, leaving 10 bases between them. Looked up from germline, CDR1 is MDHEN and CDR2 is SYDVKM. Here the CDR3 reads CASSEIKEAFF. The CDR3 DNA sequence: TGTGCCAGCAGCGAGATTAAAGAAGCTTTCTTT.

The gene calls are TRBV6-1 and TRBJ1-5; D unclear. Trimming left V 0 bases short and J 11 bases short, with 11 bases between. Germline CDR1 is MNHNS and CDR2 is SASEGT. The CDR3 runs 13 residues. CDR3 nucleotides: TGTGCCAGCAGTGAAGCATCGCCGCCGGCCCAGCATTTT. Translated: CASSEASPPAQHF.

A few counts support this clone. This chain's CDR3 is CASSVGSGRYYEQYF. The CDR3 DNA follows: TGTGCCAGCAGCGTAGGTAGCGGGAGGTACTACGAGCAGTACTTC. V gene TRBV9 combines with J gene TRBJ2-7, with 10 bases fitting TRBD2. The CDR3 covers 15 residues. Trimming at V came to 0 bases and at J to 3 bases, leaving 3 bases not matched to a gene. Germline V gene lookup returns CDR1 SGDLS and CDR2 YYNGEE.

The CDR3 sequence is CASSQGASDEQYF. The CDR3 DNA sequence: TGTGCCAGCAGCCAAGGGGCTTCAGACGAGCAGTACTTC. The chain is built from TRBV4-2 and TRBJ2-7; D remains unclear. Per the germline V gene, CDR1 is LGHNA and CDR2 is YNFKEQ. CDR3 length: 13 amino acids. The V gene lost 1 base and the J gene lost 5 bases, with 9 bases spanning the gap.

V and J are TRBV30 and TRBJ2-3; unclear D gene. With 3 bases removed from V and 4 bases from J, the gap between germline ends came to 11 bases. The CDR3 loop spans 13 amino acids. Germline loops: CDR1 GTSNPN, CDR2 SVGIG (reference sequence). For the CDR3, the DNA is TGTGCCTGGAGCCCTGGAGACGCAGATACGCAGTATTTT. This codes for CAWSPGDADTQYF.

V gene TRBV20-1 combines with J gene TRBJ2-1; TRBD2 agrees at 12 bases. The CDR3 length is 17 residues. Germline CDR1 and CDR2: DFQATT and SNEGSKA (reference sequence). The V gene end was trimmed by 3 bases and the J gene end by 7 bases; junction bases not matched to a gene: 13. The chain's CDR3 is CSASDPRGTSGRNEQFF. The CDR3 coding sequence is TGCAGTGCTAGTGATCCGCGGGGGACTAGCGGGCGAAATGAGCAGTTCTTC.

The V gene is TRBV7-9, the J gene TRBJ2-2; D may be TRBD2 (6 bases). Germline V gene sequence: CDR1 SEHNR, CDR2 FQNEAQ (reference sequence). V was clipped by 2 bases and J by 5 bases, with 9 bases between them. The CDR3 length is 14 residues. The CDR3 region has the DNA TGTGCCAGCAGCTTAATCGGGAGAACCGGGGAGCTGTTTTTT. This encodes CASSLIGRTGELFF.

CDR3 coding DNA: TGTGCCAGCTCGGGGGGCGGGAGTCAAGAGACCCAGTACTTC. This encodes CASSGGGSQETQYF. The chain has TRBV5-4 and TRBJ2-5; a possible D gene is TRBD2 (7 bases). The germline CDR1 and CDR2 sequences are SGHNT and YYREEE (reference sequence). V lost 7 bases to trimming and J lost 2 bases, with 15 bases between them. This CDR3 spans 14 amino acids.

The chain employs TRBV29-1 and TRBJ2-1, with D perhaps TRBD2 (6 bases). The ends were cut back, 7 bases at V and 4 bases at J, with 14 bases in the middle. The CDR3 spans 13 residues. In germline, CDR1 is SQVTM, CDR2 ANQGSEA. Here the CDR3 DNA reads TGCAGCGCTGGTAGGGGACTTTACAATGAGCAGTTCTTC. Translated: CSAGRGLYNEQFF.

The chain is built from TRBV5-5 and TRBJ2-7; weak D call: TRBD1 (6 bases). Germline lookup yields CDR1 SGHKS and CDR2 YYEKEE (reference sequence). Between the trimmed V and J ends, which lost 3 bases and 0 bases, there was a span of 16 bases. The CDR3 runs to 16 residues. This CDR3 is CASSWNDRDNSYEQYF. The CDR3 coding sequence is TGTGCCAGCAGCTGGAATGATCGGGACAACTCCTACGAGCAGTACTTC.

The sample holds one count of this clone. This chain uses TRBV12-3 or TRBV12-4 with TRBJ1-1; D is ambiguous. This CDR3 contains 13 residues. The ends were cut back, 6 bases at V and 0 bases at J, with 8 bases in the middle. The CDR3 nucleotides are TGTGCCAGCAGAGTCGGGATGAACACTGAAGCTTTCTTT. Its protein product is CASRVGMNTEAFF.

About this clone: This same CDR3 is encoded by further DNA sequences in the sample. The chain joins TRBV28 to TRBJ1-2, with D perhaps TRBD1 (6 bases). CDR1 is MDHEN, CDR2 SYDVKM, per germline. There are 14 residues in the CDR3. With 2 bases removed from V and 2 bases from J, the gap between germline ends came to 9 bases. The CDR3 DNA reads as TGTGCCAGCAGTTTAGGGGGGGGCAACTATGGCTACACCTTC. This translates into CASSLGGGNYGYTF.

This clone was detected only once. The chain couples TRBV11-2 to TRBJ2-1, with 9 positions matching TRBD2. Germline loops: CDR1 SGHAT, CDR2 FQNNGV. The CDR3 has 15 amino acids. J gave up 2 bases and V 6 bases, and 5 bases lay outside the gene matches. The CDR3, as DNA: TGTGCCAGCAGACGTCTAGCGGGAACCTACAATGAGCAGTTCTTC. Translation gives CASRRLAGTYNEQFF.

V usage is TRBV24-1 and J usage is TRBJ2-1, with 12 bases lining up with TRBD2. This CDR3 has 20 amino acids. Germline trimming cut 4 bases from V and 0 bases from J; bases unmatched to any gene: 12. The germline V gene encodes CDR1 KGHDR and CDR2 SFDVKD. The CDR3 DNA reads TGTGCCACCAGTGACCTCCCGGGACTAGCGGGCGGTAGCTCCTACAATGAGCAGTTCTTC. This codes for CATSDLPGLAGGSSYNEQFF.

V and J are TRBV20-1 and TRBJ1-2, with D possibly matching TRBD1 (5 bases). Germline V lookup: CDR1 DFQATT, CDR2 SNEGSKA (reference sequence). The ends were cut back, 3 bases at V and 4 bases at J, with 9 bases in the middle. The CDR3 has 12 residues. The CDR3: CSASIGAYGYTF. The CDR3 DNA reads TGCAGTGCTAGTATTGGGGCCTATGGCTACACCTTC.

The sample holds a few counts of this clone. The J gene is TRBJ2-5, the V gene TRBV5-1; D ambiguous. The CDR3 extends over 15 amino acids. Trimming removed 1 base from V and 4 bases from J, with 14 bases in between. Germline CDR1 is SGHRS and CDR2 is YFSETQ. This CDR3 is CASSLIQEPRETQYF. The CDR3 region has the DNA TGCGCCAGCAGCTTGATCCAGGAACCACGAGAGACCCAGTACTTC.

The chain has TRBV18 and TRBJ1-1, with 7 bases that match TRBD1. The CDR3 has 16 amino acids. The V segment lost 4 bases and the J segment 0 bases; nucleotides outside the gene matches: 8. Germline CDR1 and CDR2: KGHSH and LQKENI. CDR3 loop: CASSQVGQLMNTEAFF. The CDR3 DNA sequence: TGTGCCAGCTCACAGGTGGGACAGCTCATGAACACTGAAGCTTTCTTT.

The chain has TRBV28 and TRBJ2-7; 9 bases agree with TRBD1. V lost 6 bases, J lost 2 bases, and 5 bases stayed unmatched. There are 14 residues in the CDR3. Per germline, CDR1 MDHEN and CDR2 SYDVKM. The CDR3: CASRTGTGPYEQYF. CDR3 in DNA: TGTGCCAGCAGGACCGGGACAGGGCCCTACGAGCAGTACTTC.

The V gene is TRBV3-1 (or the pseudogene TRBV3-2), the J gene TRBJ1-6; D uncertain. The CDR3 contains 16 residues. The V end was cut by 6 bases, the J end by 1 base, with 13 bases between. The germline V gene encodes CDR1 LGHDT and CDR2 YNNKEL (reference sequence). The CDR3 reads CASSHRRTSYNSPLHF. CDR3 nucleotide sequence: TGTGCCAGCAGTCACCGCAGGACTTCCTATAATTCACCCCTCCACTTT.

The CDR3 loop reads CASSSWGSGRVRVADTQYF. The CDR3 nucleotides are TGTGCCAGCAGCTCCTGGGGTAGCGGGAGAGTCAGGGTTGCAGATACGCAGTATTTT. The rearrangement joins TRBV6-6 to TRBJ2-3, with 9 positions matching TRBD2. J was trimmed by 4 bases and V by 6 bases; bases with no gene match: 20. The germline gives CDR1 MNHNY, CDR2 SVGAGI (reference sequence). The CDR3 extends over 19 amino acids.

The V gene is TRBV3-1 (or the pseudogene TRBV3-2), the J gene TRBJ1-1; tentative D call: TRBD1 (5 bases). Germline V gene sequence: CDR1 LGHDT, CDR2 YNNKEL (reference sequence). The CDR3 extends over 15 amino acids. V was cut by 2 bases and J by 1 base, with 11 bases left in between. As DNA, the CDR3 is TGTGCCAGCAGCCAAAAGGGGTTTCAGAACACTGAAGCTTTCTTT. Translated: CASSQKGFQNTEAFF.

This clone occurred a few times. The rearrangement links TRBV28 to TRBJ1-6, with D hard to call. Trimming took 1 base from V and 9 from J, leaving 13 bases between them. Germline values: CDR1 MDHEN, CDR2 SYDVKM. The length of the CDR3 is 15 residues. CDR3 DNA: TGTGCCAGCAGTTTATCACCAGGCATACGTTCACCCCTCCACTTT. Its protein is CASSLSPGIRSPLHF.